The 30 T cell receptor beta chains below come from one sample, sequenced in a study of Ad26.COV2.S vaccination and SARS-CoV-2 variants. This sample's treatment: around 19 received Ad26.COV2.S at low or high dose, single or two shots; several received placebo; per-sample allocation not given. Repertoires come from day 63 after the first vaccine or placebo injection. Only in-frame clones appear in the TCRdb table, and some are missing; sequencing was by immunoSEQ multiplex PCR. This table has around 300,000 clones, about 88% appearing once. The source was peripheral blood, collected in a trial of Ad26.COV2.S vaccine versus placebo. These receptors were taken from a person aged 18 to 59 who received the Ad26.COV2.S COVID-19 vaccine or a placebo.

The chain links TRBV6-9 to TRBJ2-6; tentative D call: TRBD1 (6 bases). Per the germline V gene, CDR1 is MNHGY and CDR2 is SVAAGI. V was cut by 5 bases and J by 3 bases, with 14 bases left in between. There are 16 residues in the CDR3. CDR3 amino acids: CASSDKTGIGANVLTF. The CDR3 bases are TGTGCCAGCAGTGATAAAACAGGGATTGGGGCCAACGTCCTGACTTTC.

This rearrangement joins TRBV14 to TRBJ2-6, with 8 bases identical to TRBD1. The CDR3 totals 16 residues. With 4 bases clipped from V and 4 bases from J, the junction kept 6 bases outside the gene matches. The germline V gene has CDR1 SGHDN and CDR2 FVKESK. In nucleotides, the CDR3 is TGTGCCAGCAGCCCGGACAGGGTACGAGGGGCCAACGTCCTGACTTTC. Translated: CASSPDRVRGANVLTF.

The rearrangement uses TRBV27 and TRBJ1-5; 10 nucleotides line up with TRBD1. This CDR3 is 15 amino acids long. Trimming at V came to 5 bases and at J to 5 bases, leaving 6 bases not matched to a gene. Germline-derived CDR1 and CDR2 are MNHEY and SMNVEV (reference sequence). CDR3 sequence: CASSPTGTGDQPQHF. CDR3 sequence (DNA): TGTGCCAGCAGTCCCACCGGGACAGGGGATCAGCCCCAGCATTTT.

The rearrangement links TRBV5-6 to TRBJ1-2, with TRBD1 matching 8 bases. Germline loops: CDR1 SGHDT, CDR2 YYEEEE. The CDR3 length is 12 residues. J was trimmed by 7 bases and V by 2 bases; bases with no gene match: 1. The CDR3 here is CASSLDRGGYTF. Written as DNA, the CDR3 is TGTGCCAGCAGCTTAGACAGGGGTGGCTACACCTTC.

The genes are TRBV19 and TRBJ2-7, with D perhaps matching TRBD2 (6 bases). The V gene's germline CDR1 is LNHDA and CDR2 SQIVND (reference sequence). Trimming took 1 base from V and 3 from J, leaving 13 bases between them. This CDR3 spans 15 amino acids. This CDR3 reads CASSIGLALNYEQYF. In DNA form, the CDR3 reads TGTGCCAGTAGTATAGGGCTAGCGCTTAACTACGAGCAGTACTTC.

The chain is built from TRBV27 and TRBJ1-2; D is undetermined. V was cut by 3 bases and J by 4 bases, with 15 bases left in between. Germline V gene lookup returns CDR1 MNHEY and CDR2 SMNVEV (reference sequence). CDR3 length equals 15 residues. Here the CDR3 DNA reads TGTGCCAGCAGTTTGGCCGGGGAGGAGGTCTATGGCTACACCTTC. Its protein product is CASSLAGEEVYGYTF.

The rearrangement uses TRBV27 and TRBJ2-7, with a possible D match to TRBD1 (6 bases). V lost 1 base, J lost 9 bases, and 13 bases lay in between. The length of the CDR3 is 13 residues. CDR1 and CDR2 from the germline V gene are MNHEY and SMNVEV (reference sequence). CDR3 sequence: CASSLWSGAWQYF. The CDR3 DNA reads TGTGCCAGCAGTTTATGGTCAGGGGCTTGGCAGTACTTC.

The V and J genes are TRBV2 and TRBJ1-2; D is possibly TRBD1 (6 bases). This CDR3 comprises 12 residues. Germline-derived CDR1 and CDR2 are SNHLY and FYNNEI. Trimming took off 2 bases at V and 5 bases at J, with 6 bases between the two ends. Here the CDR3 reads CASSETGYGYTF. In DNA form, the CDR3 reads TGTGCCAGCAGTGAAACAGGGTATGGCTACACCTTC.

This clone ranks as medium-sized. The chain recombines TRBV4-3 with TRBJ2-7, with TRBD1 matching 9 bases. The J segment lost 4 bases and the V segment lost 4 bases, leaving 11 bases of the junction unmatched. Germline values: CDR1 LGHNA, CDR2 YSLEER. CDR3 length: 16 residues. The CDR3 nucleotides are TGCGCCAGCAGCCCAAATCATGGGACAGGGTGGTACGAGCAGTACTTC. Translating gives CASSPNHGTGWYEQYF.

The J gene is TRBJ2-2, the V gene TRBV27; 10 bases are a match to TRBD2. Germline V lookup: CDR1 MNHEY, CDR2 SMNVEV (reference sequence). The V gene end was trimmed by 0 bases and the J gene end by 8 bases; junction bases not matched to a gene: 3. The CDR3 is 15 amino acids. The CDR3 region is CASSLSLAGAGELFF. CDR3 coding DNA: TGTGCCAGCAGTTTATCCCTAGCGGGAGCGGGGGAGCTGTTTTTT.

The chain joins TRBV7-9 to TRBJ2-6; 8 bases are a match to TRBD1. Per germline, CDR1 SEHNR and CDR2 FQNEAQ (reference sequence). The J segment lost 2 bases and the V segment lost 5 bases, leaving 2 bases of the junction unmatched. This CDR3 is built from 15 residues. CDR3 bases: TGTGCCAGCAGCAAACAGGGGGCTGGGGCCAACGTCCTGACTTTC. The encoded protein is CASSKQGAGANVLTF.

The J gene is TRBJ1-1, the V gene TRBV7-2; tentative D call: TRBD1 (6 bases). V was clipped by 1 base and J by 2 bases, with 11 bases between them. This CDR3 is built from 15 residues. Germline V CDR1 and CDR2: SGHTA, FQGNSA. The CDR3 DNA reads as TGTGCCAGCAGCTTAGGGGCGGGGGGCAACACTGAAGCTTTCTTT. It specifies CASSLGAGGNTEAFF.

V usage is TRBV27 and J usage is TRBJ2-7, with D possibly matching TRBD1 (6 bases). Per germline, CDR1 MNHEY and CDR2 SMNVEV (reference sequence). The CDR3 sequence is 12 residues long. With 7 bases removed from V and 1 base from J, the gap between germline ends came to 8 bases. CDR3 nucleotides: TGTGCCAGCAAAGGACAGTCCTACGAGCAGTACTTC. Translation gives CASKGQSYEQYF.

The chain links TRBV2 to TRBJ2-7, with D unclear. Germline assignment: CDR1 SNHLY and CDR2 FYNNEI. V lost 9 bases to trimming and J lost 1 base, with 10 bases between them. CDR3 size: 12 residues. CDR3 nucleotides: TGTGCCAGTACCGAGACGTCCTACGAGCAGTACTTC. Its translation: CASTETSYEQYF.

The chain links TRBV20-1 to TRBJ1-4; unclear D gene. V was shortened by 6 bases and J by 4 bases, with 6 bases between the two germline ends. The CDR3 runs 11 residues. Per germline, CDR1 DFQATT and CDR2 SNEGSKA (reference sequence). The CDR3 sequence: CSAQNNEKLFF. Here the CDR3 DNA reads TGCAGTGCCCAGAATAATGAAAAACTGTTTTTT.

The genes are TRBV4-3 and TRBJ2-1; TRBD2 might be the D (6 bases). Trimming removed 0 bases at V and 9 bases at J, with 18 bases between. CDR3 size: 16 residues. Germline V gene data show CDR1 as LGHNA and CDR2 as YSLEER. The CDR3 sequence: CASSQDGRTTPGEQFF. DNA of the CDR3: TGCGCCAGCAGCCAAGATGGCAGGACTACCCCCGGTGAGCAGTTCTTC.

The chain is built from TRBV19 and TRBJ1-4; maybe TRBD1 (5 bases). Between the trimmed V and J ends, which lost 4 bases and 5 bases, there was a span of 14 bases. CDR3 size: 15 residues. The germline gives CDR1 LNHDA, CDR2 SQIVND (reference sequence). The CDR3: CASSTQRDRNEKLFF. In DNA form, the CDR3 reads TGTGCCAGTAGTACCCAACGGGACCGCAATGAAAAACTGTTTTTT.

The rearrangement joins TRBV5-6 to TRBJ2-7; the D gene is possibly TRBD2 (6 bases). The CDR3 spans 12 residues. Germline V gene lookup returns CDR1 SGHDT and CDR2 YYEEEE. V shed 6 bases and J shed 3 bases, with 10 bases lying between them. The CDR3 protein is CASTRGNYEQYF. In nucleotides, the CDR3 is TGTGCCAGCACACGGGGGAACTACGAGCAGTACTTC.

The J gene is TRBJ2-2, the V gene TRBV7-9; D gene uncertain. V was clipped by 4 bases and J by 7 bases, with 7 bases between them. Germline CDR1 is SEHNR and CDR2 is FQNEAQ (reference sequence). The CDR3 runs to 12 residues. For the CDR3, the DNA is TGTGCCAGCAGCTGCTTACTCGGGGAGCTGTTTTTT. Translating gives CASSCLLGELFF.

The rearrangement joins TRBV28 to TRBJ2-5, with D uncertain. Trimming took off 1 base at V and 0 bases at J, with 12 bases between the two ends. Germline V gives CDR1 MDHEN, CDR2 SYDVKM. The CDR3 runs to 16 residues. The CDR3 protein is CASSLLPEKYQETQYF. The CDR3 DNA is TGTGCCAGCAGTTTATTACCAGAGAAGTACCAAGAGACCCAGTACTTC. Drawing the rest from reference TRBV28 and TRBJ2-5, the complete variable domain is DVKVTQSSRYLVKRTGEKVFLECVQDMDHENMFWYRQDPGLGLRLIYFSYDVKMKEKGDIPEGYSVSREKKERFSLILESASTNQTSMYLCASSLLPEKYQETQYFGPGTRLLVL.

The chain carries TRBV2 and TRBJ2-2; possibly TRBD1 for D (5 bases). V shed 4 bases and J shed 4 bases, with 13 bases lying between them. CDR1 is SNHLY and CDR2 is FYNNEI in the germline V gene. The CDR3 consists of 15 residues. The CDR3 sequence: CASSVFQGTTGELFF. As DNA, the CDR3 is TGTGCCAGCAGTGTATTCCAGGGAACCACCGGGGAGCTGTTTTTT.

The chain employs TRBV19 and TRBJ2-5, with D maybe TRBD1 (5 bases). The CDR3 runs 15 residues. Germline lookup yields CDR1 LNHDA and CDR2 SQIVND (reference sequence). The V gene lost 7 bases and the J gene lost 0 bases, with 15 bases spanning the gap. CDR3 in amino acids: CASKVDSTYQETQYF. The CDR3 nucleotides are TGTGCCAGTAAAGTCGACAGTACGTACCAAGAGACCCAGTACTTC.

On this clone itself: Compared with germline, one end of the junction differs, possibly owing to a read error. The CDR3 region is CASCYRVGRNTEAFF. For the CDR3, the DNA is TGTGCCAGCTGTTACAGGGTGGGTCGGAACACTGAAGCTTTCTTT. The rearrangement links TRBV6-5 to TRBJ1-1, with D perhaps matching TRBD1 (6 bases). Germline V gene data show CDR1 as MNHEY and CDR2 as SVGAGI. The CDR3 runs to 15 residues.

This clone showed up just once. This chain connects TRBV14 to TRBJ1-4, with D maybe TRBD1 (6 bases). The CDR3 extends over 15 amino acids. V lost 1 base and J 8 bases, leaving 14 bases between the germline ends. Germline-derived CDR1 and CDR2 are SGHDN and FVKESK. The CDR3 sequence is CASSQGYRVGEKLFF. The CDR3 bases are TGTGCCAGCAGCCAAGGATACAGGGTTGGGGAAAAACTGTTTTTT.

The rearrangement joins TRBV9 to TRBJ2-1, with D tentatively TRBD1 or TRBD2 (5 bases each). V shed 0 bases and J shed 3 bases, with 10 bases lying between them. Germline V gene lookup returns CDR1 SGDLS and CDR2 YYNGEE. This CDR3 is built from 15 residues. The CDR3: CASSVGTGGYNEQFF. CDR3 DNA sequence: TGTGCCAGCAGCGTAGGTACAGGAGGCTACAATGAGCAGTTCTTC.

The gene calls are TRBV7-2 and TRBJ1-3; 9 nucleotides match TRBD1. The CDR3 length is 16 residues. With V trimmed by 2 bases and J by 6 bases, 8 bases remained unmatched. CDR1 and CDR2 from the germline V gene are SGHTA and FQGNSA. The CDR3 loop reads CASSLTGTGKTNTIYF. CDR3 bases: TGTGCCAGCAGCTTAACCGGGACAGGGAAAACAAACACCATATATTTT.

V usage is TRBV19 and J usage is TRBJ1-2; 9 nucleotides align to TRBD1. V shed 7 bases, J shed 4 bases, and the junction held 7 bases outside the gene matches. The germline gives CDR1 LNHDA, CDR2 SQIVND (reference sequence). The CDR3 length is 14 residues. This chain's CDR3 is CASNRGQSGYGYTF. CDR3 nucleotides: TGTGCCAGTAACAGGGGGCAATCGGGCTATGGCTACACCTTC. Full variable domain (outside the CDR3, taken from reference TRBV19 and TRBJ1-2): DGGITQSPKYLFRKEGQNVTLSCEQNLNHDAMYWYRQDPGQGLRLIYYSQIVNDFQKGDIAEGYSVSREKKESFPLTVTSAQKNPTAFYLCASNRGQSGYGYTFGSGTRLTVV.

The CDR3 here is CASSIYSGRVGYQETQYF. The DNA for the CDR3 is TGTGCCAGCAGCATATATAGCGGGAGAGTTGGGTACCAAGAGACCCAGTACTTC. The rearrangement uses TRBV28 and TRBJ2-5; 9 nucleotides line up with TRBD2. The CDR3 is 18 amino acids. Germline V gene data show CDR1 as MDHEN and CDR2 as SYDVKM. The J segment lost 0 bases and the V segment lost 6 bases, leaving 14 bases of the junction unmatched.

The rearrangement joins TRBV27 to TRBJ2-2, with D uncertain. The V gene's germline CDR1 is MNHEY and CDR2 SMNVEV (reference sequence). This CDR3 spans 15 amino acids. The germline V and J ends were trimmed by 0 bases and 3 bases, with 8 bases remaining between them. The CDR3: CASSLSPEYTGELFF. The DNA of the CDR3 is TGTGCCAGCAGTTTATCGCCCGAGTACACCGGGGAGCTGTTTTTT.

V and J are TRBV6-5 and TRBJ2-7; TRBD2 matches at 7 bases. Looked up from germline, CDR1 is MNHEY and CDR2 is SVGAGI. With 6 bases clipped from V and 9 bases from J, the junction kept 17 bases outside the gene matches. The CDR3 has 15 amino acids. The CDR3 region is CASRPAGTKFFGQYF. The DNA for the CDR3 is TGTGCCAGCAGACCCGCCGGGACTAAGTTTTTCGGGCAGTACTTC.